This T cell receptor beta chain was sequenced for a study of identifying expanded T cells in peripheral blood. General study points: Two-week clone count variance significantly increased as total template count grew. Differentially abundant clones: roughly 1.3 between replicates, 16.4 at about 13 days, 19 at four.

Measured with immunoSEQ multiplex PCR; TCRdb has only the in-frame clones, and not every one. The top ten clones hold roughly 3.3% of a sample with under 150,000 clones, about four fifths of them seen once. In the case of this clone: What it recognizes is unknown.

This CDR3 spans 15 amino acids. V was pared by 6 bases and J by 2 bases, with 17 bases between. In germline, CDR1 is MNHEY, CDR2 SVGAGI. Healthy donors had no documented immune events, such as infections, while sampled. Sequenced input: blood. The sequence was collected from a person aged 18-70 years in good health. The chain joins TRBV6-5 to TRBJ2-7; tentatively, D is TRBD2 (5 bases). The CDR3 spells CASSATGITTYEQYF. As DNA, the CDR3 is TGTGCCAGCAGCGCTACCGGGATCACCACCTACGAGCAGTACTTC.